The 19 T cell receptor beta chains below all came from one sample that was sequenced in a study of early T cells in non-severe SARS-CoV-2 infection. TCRdb analysed the 5' RACE reads with MiXCR anew, one entry per CDR3 protein. Among some 51,000 distinct CDR3 sequences listed, just under 15% were seen once. Sequenced material: whole blood, taken at baseline. These receptors were collected from an adult who was a healthcare worker with PCR-confirmed SARS-CoV-2 infection or an uninfected control (not recorded which).

This rearrangement joins TRBV12-3 or TRBV12-4 to TRBJ1-2; tentative D call: TRBD1 (5 bases). V was clipped by 7 bases and J by 5 bases, with 17 bases between them. The CDR3 spans 14 residues. CDR3 sequence: CASTKGTWEYGYTF. DNA of the CDR3: TGTGCCAGCACCAAAGGGACCTGGGAGTATGGCTACACCTTC.

This clonotype was seen a handful of times. V usage is TRBV3-1 and J usage is TRBJ2-7; weak D call: TRBD1 (5 bases). The germline V gene encodes CDR1 LGHDT and CDR2 YNNKEL (reference sequence). Trimming took 2 bases from V and 6 from J, leaving 14 bases between them. CDR3 length equals 14 residues. The CDR3 loop is CASSQTGSSAEQYF. CDR3 DNA sequence: TGTGCCAGCAGCCAAACAGGCTCCTCCGCCGAGCAGTACTTC.

This clonotype was detected only a few times. The chain combines TRBV11-2 with TRBJ1-1; no reliable D call. Trimming stripped 1 base from V and 1 base from J, with 7 bases between. The CDR3 has 14 residues. Germline V gene sequence: CDR1 SGHAT, CDR2 FQNNGV. CDR3 sequence: CASSLGPQNTEAFF. The CDR3 coding sequence is TGTGCCAGCAGCTTAGGGCCGCAGAACACTGAAGCTTTCTTT. Full variable domain (remainder filled in from reference TRBV11-2 and TRBJ1-1): EAGVAQSPRYKIIEKRQSVAFWCNPISGHATLYWYQQILGQGPKLLIQFQNNGVVDDSQLPKDRFSAERLKGVDSTLKIQPAKLEDSAVYLCASSLGPQNTEAFFGQGTRLTVV.

This clonotype turned up a few times. This rearrangement joins TRBV2 to TRBJ2-5; the D is unclear. The germline V gene has CDR1 SNHLY and CDR2 FYNNEI. V was clipped by 8 bases and J by 2 bases, with 12 bases between them. This CDR3 contains 13 residues. CDR3 coding DNA: TGTGCCAGCTTCCGGGCCCTTCAAGAGACCCAGTACTTC. The encoded protein is CASFRALQETQYF.

This chain links TRBV7-9 with TRBJ2-1; the match to TRBD1 covers 10 bases. Germline values: CDR1 SEHNR, CDR2 FQNEAQ (reference sequence). This CDR3 has 14 residues. V shed 3 bases, J shed 10 bases, and the junction held 6 bases outside the gene matches. The CDR3 protein is CASSFSTGGVEQFF. CDR3 DNA sequence: TGTGCCAGCAGCTTTTCGACAGGGGGCGTGGAGCAGTTCTTC. Filled out from reference TRBV7-9 and TRBJ2-1, the complete variable domain reads DTGVSQNPRHKITKRGQNVTFRCDPISEHNRLYWYRQTLGQGPEFLTYFQNEAQLEKSRLLSDRFSAERPKGSFSTLEIQRTEQGDSAMYLCASSFSTGGVEQFFGPGTRLTVL.

This clonotype was counted at least ten times. The chain joins TRBV11-2 to TRBJ1-5; D not certain. V was clipped by 5 bases and J by 2 bases, with 10 bases between them. Germline CDR1 reads SGHAT; CDR2 reads FQNNGV. The CDR3 covers 14 residues. The CDR3 nucleotides read TGTGCCAGCAGCGTTGGTTTGGGCAATCAGCCCCAGCATTTT. Its protein product is CASSVGLGNQPQHF.

The chain has TRBV12-3 or TRBV12-4 and TRBJ1-4, with D unclear. V was clipped by 4 bases and J by 9 bases, with 12 bases between them. This CDR3 has 13 residues. This CDR3 reads CASSSQQGKKLFF. DNA of the CDR3: TGTGCCAGCAGTTCGCAACAAGGAAAAAAACTGTTTTTT.

This clonotype was detected ten times or more. V and J are TRBV7-9 and TRBJ2-3, with D perhaps matching TRBD1 or TRBD2 (5 bases each). Germline loops: CDR1 SEHNR, CDR2 FQNEAQ (reference sequence). V shed 7 bases and J shed 1 base, with 21 bases lying between them. This CDR3 region has 17 residues. The CDR3 DNA follows: TGTGCCAGCACAACCTCGGGGACGCTGCCGGGCACAGATACGCAGTATTTT. This codes for CASTTSGTLPGTDTQYF.

This clonotype was seen more than once but under ten times. This chain connects TRBV21-1 to TRBJ2-1; whether TRBD1, the table's D call, matches the DNA was not checked. TRBV21-1 corresponds to a pseudogene. The CDR3 is made up of 17 amino acids. For the CDR3, the DNA is TGTGCCAGCAGCCACTGTACTTCACACGTCCCCAGGAATGAGCAGTTCTTC. Its protein is CASSHCTSHVPRNEQFF.

The V call is TRBV12-3 or TRBV12-4, the J call TRBJ2-3, with D unresolved. The CDR3 length is 15 residues. V lost 0 bases, J lost 2 bases, and 9 bases lay in between. CDR3 amino acids: CASSLAPRNTDTQYF. CDR3 DNA: TGTGCCAGCAGTTTAGCGCCCCGGAACACAGATACGCAGTATTTT.

The chain recombines TRBV3-1 with TRBJ2-5; 14 bases are shared with TRBD2. The V and J ends lost 4 bases and 2 bases, in that order; junction bases with no gene match: 6. Germline lookup yields CDR1 LGHDT and CDR2 YNNKEL (reference sequence). The CDR3 spans 17 residues. The chain's CDR3 is CASSPGLAGGLQETQYF. CDR3 nucleotide sequence: TGTGCCAGCAGCCCTGGACTAGCGGGGGGACTTCAAGAGACCCAGTACTTC.

In its sample, this clonotype was seen many times. V and J are TRBV2 and TRBJ2-2, with 8 bases identical to TRBD2. From germline, CDR1 is SNHLY and CDR2 FYNNEI. Losses at the gene ends were 8 bases for V and 5 bases for J; bases not matched to a gene: 7. The CDR3 covers 14 residues. The CDR3 sequence is CASGAGAWTGELFF. Here the CDR3 DNA reads TGTGCCAGCGGAGCGGGAGCCTGGACCGGGGAGCTGTTTTTT.

This clonotype was counted ten times or more. The V gene is TRBV10-2, the J gene TRBJ1-5; 8 positions agree with TRBD1. Germline V gene sequence: CDR1 WSHSY, CDR2 SAAADI. This CDR3 region has 14 residues. Trimming at V came to 7 bases and at J to 5 bases, leaving 7 bases not matched to a gene. DNA for the CDR3: TGCGCCAGCAAGGAGGACAGGGAAGATCAGCCCCAGCATTTT. It specifies CASKEDREDQPQHF.

This clonotype occurred a few times. The V gene is TRBV29-1, the J gene TRBJ2-3, with TRBD2 matching 7 bases. V dropped 2 bases and J dropped 3; count of bases not matched to a gene: 11. CDR3 length: 16 amino acids. Germline V CDR1 and CDR2: SQVTM, ANQGSEA. The CDR3 sequence: CSVEPMAGRGTDTQYF. Here the CDR3 DNA reads TGCAGCGTTGAACCCATGGCAGGGAGGGGAACAGATACGCAGTATTTT.

The chain recombines TRBV28 with TRBJ2-7, with D perhaps matching TRBD1 or TRBD2 (5 bases each). Per germline, CDR1 MDHEN and CDR2 SYDVKM. The V and J ends lost 4 bases and 2 bases respectively, with 12 bases between them. The CDR3 loop spans 14 amino acids. CDR3 nucleotide sequence: TGTGCCAGCAGTTGGGGACCTATTCCCTACGAGCAGTACTTC. Its translation: CASSWGPIPYEQYF.

This clonotype has at least ten counts. For the CDR3, the DNA is TGCGCCAGCAGCCAAGTGTCCGGGACAGTCTCCTACGAGCAGTACTTC. This codes for CASSQVSGTVSYEQYF. This sequence joins TRBV4-1 and TRBJ2-7; TRBD1 agrees at 7 bases. The CDR3 consists of 16 residues. V lost 1 base to trimming and J lost 0 bases; unmatched junction nucleotides: 6. The germline CDR1 and CDR2 sequences are MGHRA and YSYEKL.

This clonotype was observed many times. The chain is built from TRBV29-1 and TRBJ1-1; no clear D. CDR1 and CDR2 (germline): SQVTM, ANQGSEA. The CDR3 is 13 residues long. V was shortened by 7 bases and J by 5 bases, with 17 bases between the two germline ends. In DNA form, the CDR3 reads TGCAGCGCCCCGGACGGGAGGTCGACTGAAGCTTTCTTT. Protein: CSAPDGRSTEAFF. Filled out from reference TRBV29-1 and TRBJ1-1, the complete variable domain reads SAVISQKPSRDICQRGTSLTIQCQVDSQVTMMFWYRQQPGQSLTLIATANQGSEATYESGFVIDKFPISRPNLTFSTLTVSNMSPEDSSIYLCSAPDGRSTEAFFGQGTRLTVV.

The chain carries TRBV2 and TRBJ1-4, with a tentative D call TRBD1 (6 bases). The CDR3 spans 15 residues. CDR1 and CDR2 from the germline V gene are SNHLY and FYNNEI. V was cut by 7 bases and J by 1 base, with 13 bases left in between. The CDR3 is CASIQQGGTNEKLFF. The DNA of the CDR3 is TGTGCCAGCATACAACAGGGAGGAACTAATGAAAAACTGTTTTTT.

CDR3 in DNA: TGCGCCAGCAGCCAAGCCCCCCCCGGGACTAGCCAAGAGACCCAGTACTTC. Protein product: CASSQAPPGTSQETQYF. The rearrangement uses TRBV4-1 and TRBJ2-5; 8 bases fit TRBD2. The germline V gene encodes CDR1 MGHRA and CDR2 YSYEKL. The CDR3 runs 17 residues. V gave up 1 base and J gave up 1 base; unmatched junction bases: 8.